This TCR beta chain was found in a study of cytomegalovirus exposure and HLA in healthy donors. As for the study in general: Of some 400 genotyped donors, roughly 80% grouped in the Caucasian-associated ancestry cluster.

This CDR3 is 14 amino acids long. Germline trimming cut 3 bases from V and 5 bases from J; bases unmatched to any gene: 7. The germline CDR1 and CDR2 sequences are MGHDK and SYGVNS. PCR employed 60 Vbeta and 13 Jbeta primers. Repertoires were generated with immunoSEQ multiplex PCR, while TCRdb's copy carries only in-frame clones and drops some. The data contain about 110,000 clones, 65% to 85% of them singletons. This sequence was found in a man between 25 and 39 years old in good health and CMV-seropositive. The rearrangement uses TRBV25-1 and TRBJ2-7, with TRBD1 matching 7 bases. Sequenced: PBMCs. The CDR3 nucleotides read TGTGCCAGCAGTGACTCATTACAGGGGAACGAGCAGTACTTC. Its translation: CASSDSLQGNEQYF.